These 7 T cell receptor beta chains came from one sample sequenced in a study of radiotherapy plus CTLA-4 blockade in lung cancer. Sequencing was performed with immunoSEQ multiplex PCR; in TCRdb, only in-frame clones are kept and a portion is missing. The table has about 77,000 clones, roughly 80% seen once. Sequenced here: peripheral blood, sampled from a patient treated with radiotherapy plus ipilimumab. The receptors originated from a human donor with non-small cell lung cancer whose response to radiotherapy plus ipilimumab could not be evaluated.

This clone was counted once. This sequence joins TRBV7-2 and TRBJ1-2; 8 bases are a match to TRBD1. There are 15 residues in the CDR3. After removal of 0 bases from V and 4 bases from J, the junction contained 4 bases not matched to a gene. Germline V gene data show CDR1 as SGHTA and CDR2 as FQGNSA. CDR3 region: CASSLALTGAYGYTF. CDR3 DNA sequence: TGTGCCAGCAGCTTAGCGCTGACAGGGGCCTATGGCTACACCTTC.

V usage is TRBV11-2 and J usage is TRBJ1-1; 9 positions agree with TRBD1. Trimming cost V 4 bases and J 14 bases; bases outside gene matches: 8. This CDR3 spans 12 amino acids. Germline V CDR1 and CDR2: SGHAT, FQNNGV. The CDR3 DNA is TGTGCCAGCAGCTCCGCTCGGGACAGGGCCTTCTTT. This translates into CASSSARDRAFF.

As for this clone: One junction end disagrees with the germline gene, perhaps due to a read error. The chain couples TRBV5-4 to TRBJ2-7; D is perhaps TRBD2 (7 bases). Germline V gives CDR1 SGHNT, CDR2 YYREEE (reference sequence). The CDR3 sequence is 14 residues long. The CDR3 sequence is CAGSAGDRPYEQYF. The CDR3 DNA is TGTGCCGGCAGCGCGGGAGACAGGCCCTACGAGCAGTACTTC. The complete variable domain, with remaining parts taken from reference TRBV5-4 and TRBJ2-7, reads ETGVTQSPTHLIKTRGQQVTLRCSSQSGHNTVSWYQQALGQGPQFIFQYYREEENGRGNFPPRFSGLQFPNYSSELNVNALELDDSALYLCAGSAGDRPYEQYFGPGTRLTVT.

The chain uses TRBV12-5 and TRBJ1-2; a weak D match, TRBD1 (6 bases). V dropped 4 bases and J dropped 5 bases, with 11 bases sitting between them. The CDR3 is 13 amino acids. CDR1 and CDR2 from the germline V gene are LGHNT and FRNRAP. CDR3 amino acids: CASGSDSYYGYTF. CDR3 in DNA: TGTGCTAGTGGTTCGGACAGCTATTATGGCTACACCTTC.

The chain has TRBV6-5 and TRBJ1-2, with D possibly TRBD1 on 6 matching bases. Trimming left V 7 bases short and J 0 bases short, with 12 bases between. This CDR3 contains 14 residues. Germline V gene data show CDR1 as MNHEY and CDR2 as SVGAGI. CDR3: CASNNRVANYGYTF. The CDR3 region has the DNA TGTGCCAGCAATAACAGGGTCGCTAACTATGGCTACACCTTC.

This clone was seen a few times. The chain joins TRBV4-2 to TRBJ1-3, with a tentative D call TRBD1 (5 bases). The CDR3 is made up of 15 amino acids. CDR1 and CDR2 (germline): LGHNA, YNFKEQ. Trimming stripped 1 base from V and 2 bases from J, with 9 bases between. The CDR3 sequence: CASSQGPGTGNTIYF. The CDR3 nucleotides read TGTGCCAGCAGCCAAGGCCCAGGGACTGGAAACACCATATATTTT.

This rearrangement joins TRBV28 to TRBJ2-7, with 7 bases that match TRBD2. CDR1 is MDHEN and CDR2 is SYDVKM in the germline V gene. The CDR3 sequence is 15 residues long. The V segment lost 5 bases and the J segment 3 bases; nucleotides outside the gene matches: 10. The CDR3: CASSLISGPNYEQYF. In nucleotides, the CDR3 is TGTGCCAGCAGTCTTATTAGCGGGCCGAACTACGAGCAGTACTTC.